Listed here are 8 T cell receptor beta chains from one sample, sequenced in a study of blood T cell repertoires in COVID-19. Libraries were prepared by immunoSEQ multiplex PCR; TCRdb keeps only in-frame clonotypes and omits some of them. The table shows 90,000 to 100,000 clones, with roughly 72% occurring only once. The sample comprised peripheral blood. The receptor source for this set is a woman aged 60 to 75 in a cohort sampled during active or convalescent COVID-19.

This chain connects TRBV6-5 to TRBJ2-2; TRBD1 is a possible D gene (5 bases). Germline-derived CDR1 and CDR2 are MNHEY and SVGAGI. The CDR3 sequence is 15 residues long. The ends were cut back, 0 bases at V and 1 base at J, with 6 bases in the middle. The CDR3 loop is CASSYSQVNTGELFF. The CDR3 nucleotides are TGTGCCAGCAGTTACTCACAGGTGAACACCGGGGAGCTGTTTTTT.

This clone was picked up many times. The rearrangement links TRBV27 to TRBJ1-1, with D possibly TRBD1 on 6 matching bases. The V gene's germline CDR1 is MNHEY and CDR2 SMNVEV (reference sequence). This CDR3 has 13 residues. Trimming removed 4 bases at V and 8 bases at J, with 14 bases between. CDR3 DNA: TGTGCCAGCAGTTCAGGGGACCGCGTCGAAGCTTTCTTT. Amino acid sequence: CASSSGDRVEAFF.

This rearrangement joins TRBV11-2 to TRBJ2-1, with D perhaps matching TRBD2 (6 bases). The CDR3 is 15 amino acids. Germline CDR1 reads SGHAT; CDR2 reads FQNNGV. V was trimmed by 1 base and J by 3 bases, leaving 10 bases between them. The CDR3: CASSLAAGLYNEQFF. CDR3 DNA: TGTGCCAGCAGCTTAGCAGCGGGCCTCTACAATGAGCAGTTCTTC.

The J gene is TRBJ1-2, the V gene TRBV4-2, with D possibly TRBD1 on 6 matching bases. Per the germline V gene, CDR1 is LGHNA and CDR2 is YNFKEQ. Trimming left V 2 bases short and J 5 bases short, with 6 bases between. The CDR3 runs to 12 residues. The CDR3 coding sequence is TGTGCCAGCAGCCAAAGGGGGTATGGCTACACCTTC. It codes for CASSQRGYGYTF.

The chain employs TRBV11-1 and TRBJ2-5; 8 nucleotides agree with TRBD2. CDR1 SGHAT and CDR2 FQDESV come from the germline V gene (reference sequence). The CDR3 runs to 15 residues. The trim removed 3 bases at V and 1 base at J, leaving 4 bases unmatched. In DNA form, the CDR3 reads TGTGCCAGCAGCTTCAGCGGGGGAACCCAAGAGACCCAGTACTTC. Translation gives CASSFSGGTQETQYF.

J is TRBJ2-5 and V is TRBV7-9, with 7 nucleotides matching TRBD1. In germline, CDR1 is SEHNR, CDR2 FQNEAQ (reference sequence). V was pared by 2 bases and J by 6 bases, with 3 bases of the junction left unmatched. This CDR3 comprises 13 residues. CDR3 sequence: CASSLRDSQTQYF. The CDR3 DNA sequence: TGTGCCAGCAGCTTACGGGACAGCCAGACCCAGTACTTC.

This chain uses TRBV7-2 with TRBJ1-2, with TRBD1 identical over 11 bases. Germline V gene lookup returns CDR1 SGHTA and CDR2 FQGNSA. V lost 2 bases, J lost 11 bases, and 4 bases stayed unmatched. The CDR3 has 13 amino acids. CDR3 sequence: CASSLRGQGGYTF. CDR3 in DNA: TGTGCCAGCAGCTTAAGGGGACAGGGGGGTTACACCTTC. Full variable domain (missing parts from reference TRBV7-2 and TRBJ1-2): GAGVSQSPSNKVTEKGKDVELRCDPISGHTALYWYRQSLGQGLEFLIYFQGNSAPDKSGLPSDRFSAERTGGSVSTLTIQRTQQEDSAVYLCASSLRGQGGYTFGSGTRLTVV.

This clone was seen more than once but under ten times. The chain is built from TRBV14 and TRBJ1-1; unclear D gene. The CDR3 has 12 amino acids. Trimming left V 1 base short and J 5 bases short, with 5 bases between. Germline lookup yields CDR1 SGHDN and CDR2 FVKESK. CDR3 region: CASSQVRTEAFF. The CDR3 nucleotides read TGTGCCAGCAGCCAAGTACGGACTGAAGCTTTCTTT.